This entry concerns a single T cell receptor (beta chain). A junction boundary mismatches the germline segment, possibly from a read error. The germline V gene encodes CDR1 LGHNA and CDR2 YSLEER. The CDR3 is 17 amino acids. The data derive from a study of response to subunit inactivated influenza vaccine. TCRdb redid the calling of the RT-PCR reads with MiXCR, one entry per CDR3 protein. This sample has about 570,000 distinct CDR3 sequences, with about 11% found just once. These sequences were also reported in another study, on T cells expressing NK-cell markers. Per that study: The TCR beta cDNA came from 5'RACE template switching with UMIs. Sequencing covered eight donors, seven HCMV-seropositive and one seronegative.

The receptor was derived from a middle-aged man who received an inactivated influenza vaccine. Sequences were derived from PBMCs from blood, sampled on the day of vaccination. The chain recombines TRBV4-3 with TRBJ2-3; 7 nucleotides align to TRBD2. As DNA, the CDR3 is TGCGCCAACAGCCAAGATCTATCCCAGCGGGGAGTGGATACGCAGTATTTT. Encoded protein: CANSQDLSQRGVDTQYF.